This entry lists 28 T cell receptor beta chains sequenced from one sample in a study of T cells in tuberculosis. The table came from immunoSEQ multiplex PCR; TCRdb's copy has only in-frame clones and leaves some out. The repertoire holds 35,000 to 50,000 clones, with roughly 94% as singletons. Sample: PBMCs. Receptors were obtained from a donor aged 10-29 years with latent tuberculosis or without tuberculosis infection. Some clones in this sample may be carry-over from other donors' samples.

The chain couples TRBV21-1 to TRBJ1-1. TRBV21-1 is a pseudogene. The CDR3 is 16 amino acids. The CDR3 nucleotides are TGTGCCAGCAGCAAAAGACTTAACCGAGAGAACACTGAAGCTTTCTTT. Residues: CASSKRLNRENTEAFF.

This chain joins TRBV6-1 and TRBJ1-5; tentative D call: TRBD1 (5 bases). The CDR3 is 15 amino acids. Germline V gene data show CDR1 as MNHNS and CDR2 as SASEGT. Between the trimmed V and J ends, which lost 4 bases and 4 bases, there was a span of 14 bases. The CDR3 DNA reads TGTGCCAGCAGTGGAAATCAGGGAGGGAATCAGCCCCAGCATTTT. This sequence encodes CASSGNQGGNQPQHF.

The chain combines TRBV6-1 with TRBJ2-1; TRBD2 matches 11 bases. The length of the CDR3 is 14 residues. After removal of 10 bases from V and 0 bases from J, the junction contained 2 bases not matched to a gene. CDR1 is MNHNS and CDR2 is SASEGT in the germline V gene. DNA for the CDR3: TGTGCCACCACTAGCGGGAGCTCCTACAATGAGCAGTTCTTC. This encodes CATTSGSSYNEQFF.

As for this clone: This sample also contains other DNA sequences that code for the same CDR3. This chain joins TRBV5-1 and TRBJ2-3; D unclear. The CDR3 consists of 13 residues. Trimming stripped 4 bases from V and 0 bases from J, with 6 bases between. Germline CDR1 SGHRS, CDR2 YFSETQ. The CDR3 region is CASSRGSTDTQYF. CDR3 nucleotides: TGCGCCAGCAGCAGAGGTAGCACAGATACGCAGTATTTT.

The chain has TRBV5-4 and TRBJ2-4; 7 bases agree with TRBD1. The CDR3 loop spans 14 amino acids. Germline V gene lookup returns CDR1 SGHNT and CDR2 YYREEE (reference sequence). J was trimmed by 8 bases and V by 0 bases; bases with no gene match: 5. Here the CDR3 reads CASSLGQGRDIQYF. CDR3 DNA: TGTGCCAGCAGCTTGGGACAGGGACGAGACATTCAGTACTTC.

This chain uses TRBV7-2 with TRBJ2-7, with 8 bases identical to TRBD2. CDR3 length: 16 amino acids. J gave up 5 bases and V 5 bases, and 14 bases lay outside the gene matches. From germline, CDR1 is SGHTA and CDR2 FQGNSA. CDR3 bases: TGTGCCAGCAGCCTTATGAGCGGGAGTTGGCCCAACGAGCAGTACTTC. As protein: CASSLMSGSWPNEQYF. The variable domain in full, with the rest retrieved from reference TRBV7-2 and TRBJ2-7, is GAGVSQSPSNKVTEKGKDVELRCDPISGHTALYWYRQSLGQGLEFLIYFQGNSAPDKSGLPSDRFSAERTGGSVSTLTIQRTQQEDSAVYLCASSLMSGSWPNEQYFGPGTRLTVT.

The chain joins TRBV7-8 to TRBJ1-1; D remains unclear. V lost 5 bases, J lost 4 bases, and 17 bases lay in between. The germline V gene has CDR1 SGHVS and CDR2 FQNEAQ. The CDR3 runs 15 residues. The CDR3 nucleotides are TGTGCCAGCAGCCCCAGCTCGTTGGGCAGCACTGAAGCTTTCTTT. Translating it yields CASSPSSLGSTEAFF.

This rearrangement joins TRBV19 to TRBJ2-1; 11 bases are a match to TRBD1. V dropped 5 bases and J dropped 8; count of bases not matched to a gene: 5. The CDR3 covers 14 residues. The germline V gene has CDR1 LNHDA and CDR2 SQIVND (reference sequence). The CDR3 DNA is TGTGCCAGTAGTGCGGGACAGGGGGACTATGAGCAGTTCTTC. Translated, it gives CASSAGQGDYEQFF.

The chain carries TRBV6-1 and TRBJ2-1; D is perhaps TRBD1 (6 bases). The germline CDR1 and CDR2 sequences are MNHNS and SASEGT. V dropped 6 bases and J dropped 2 bases, with 14 bases sitting between them. The CDR3 contains 15 residues. In DNA form, the CDR3 reads TGTGCCAGCAGCCCAAACAGGGTCCCCTACAATGAGCAGTTCTTC. It yields the protein CASSPNRVPYNEQFF.

Only one count was recorded for this clone. The gene calls are TRBV28 and TRBJ2-7, with 12 bases identical to TRBD2. V lost 8 bases, J lost 6 bases, and 14 bases stayed unmatched. The CDR3 totals 16 residues. Germline V gene data show CDR1 as MDHEN and CDR2 as SYDVKM. CDR3 region: CASGRILTSGRLEQYF. The CDR3 bases are TGTGCCAGCGGAAGGATTTTGACTAGCGGGAGACTCGAGCAGTACTTC. The full variable domain, rest sourced from reference TRBV28 and TRBJ2-7, is DVKVTQSSRYLVKRTGEKVFLECVQDMDHENMFWYRQDPGLGLRLIYFSYDVKMKEKGDIPEGYSVSREKKERFSLILESASTNQTSMYLCASGRILTSGRLEQYFGPGTRLTVT.

The V call is TRBV29-1, the J call TRBJ1-4, with TRBD1 matching over 8 bases. V lost 6 bases to trimming and J lost 7 bases; unmatched junction nucleotides: 7. The V gene's germline CDR1 is SQVTM and CDR2 ANQGSEA. The CDR3 contains 13 residues. Here the CDR3 reads CSVPDRDSEKLFF. The CDR3 coding sequence is TGCAGCGTCCCGGACAGGGACTCTGAAAAACTGTTTTTT.

This rearrangement joins TRBV9 to TRBJ2-3; 9 bases fit TRBD1. After removal of 4 bases from V and 5 bases from J, the junction contained 8 bases not matched to a gene. The CDR3 consists of 15 residues. Germline V gene lookup returns CDR1 SGDLS and CDR2 YYNGEE. CDR3 bases: TGTGCCAGCAGCCGACCCCGGACAGGGGAAGATACGCAGTATTTT. This sequence encodes CASSRPRTGEDTQYF.

J is TRBJ1-1 and V is TRBV5-1, with D perhaps matching TRBD1 (5 bases). V shed 4 bases and J shed 1 base, with 8 bases lying between them. Germline CDR1 SGHRS, CDR2 YFSETQ. CDR3 length: 13 amino acids. The CDR3 DNA reads TGCGCCAGCAGCCTCAGGGAGAACACTGAAGCTTTCTTT. This codes for CASSLRENTEAFF.

V usage is TRBV28 and J usage is TRBJ1-3; tentative D call: TRBD1 (5 bases). The CDR3 extends over 14 amino acids. CDR1 is MDHEN and CDR2 is SYDVKM in the germline V gene. V was cut by 6 bases and J by 4 bases, with 13 bases left in between. The CDR3 DNA follows: TGTGCCAGCAGGGAATGGGGGGAGGGAAACACCATATATTTT. Its protein product is CASREWGEGNTIYF.

This sequence joins TRBV28 and TRBJ1-1; D remains unclear. With 2 bases removed from V and 0 bases from J, the gap between germline ends came to 13 bases. The CDR3 length is 16 residues. Looked up from germline, CDR1 is MDHEN and CDR2 is SYDVKM. CDR3 DNA: TGTGCCAGCAGTTTAACCGATCTAATCATGAACACTGAAGCTTTCTTT. As protein: CASSLTDLIMNTEAFF.

The rearrangement joins TRBV6-1 to TRBJ2-7, with D possibly TRBD1 on 6 matching bases. The CDR3 is 12 amino acids. The V and J ends lost 5 bases and 7 bases respectively, with 12 bases between them. Germline values: CDR1 MNHNS, CDR2 SASEGT. The CDR3 protein is CASSQTGTEQYF. The DNA for the CDR3 is TGTGCCAGCAGTCAAACAGGGACAGAGCAGTACTTC.

The V call is TRBV30, the J call TRBJ1-6, with D perhaps matching TRBD1 (5 bases). CDR3 length: 15 residues. From germline, CDR1 is GTSNPN and CDR2 SVGIG (reference sequence). Trimming pared 4 bases from V and 6 bases from J, leaving 16 bases between. This CDR3 reads CAWIPDSVLNSPLHF. The CDR3 region has the DNA TGTGCCTGGATTCCAGACAGCGTCCTTAATTCACCCCTCCACTTT.

The chain uses TRBV5-4 and TRBJ2-4; possible D gene TRBD1, 7 bases. Germline V gene sequence: CDR1 SGHNT, CDR2 YYREEE (reference sequence). CDR3 size: 16 residues. V gave up 4 bases and J gave up 0 bases, with 14 bases separating them. The DNA for the CDR3 is TGTGCCAGCAGCGGTGACAGGGAGGCAGCCAAAAACATTCAGTACTTC. Translation gives CASSGDREAAKNIQYF. The full variable domain, rest sourced from reference TRBV5-4 and TRBJ2-4, is ETGVTQSPTHLIKTRGQQVTLRCSSQSGHNTVSWYQQALGQGPQFIFQYYREEENGRGNFPPRFSGLQFPNYSSELNVNALELDDSALYLCASSGDREAAKNIQYFGAGTRLSVL.

The chain is built from TRBV4-3 and TRBJ2-7; the match to TRBD2 covers 7 bases. Germline V lookup: CDR1 LGHNA, CDR2 YSLEER. This CDR3 comprises 13 residues. The junction had 5 bases not matched to a gene; V was cut back by 0 bases and J by 9 bases. This chain's CDR3 is CASSQDTGGGQYF. DNA of the CDR3: TGCGCCAGCAGCCAAGATACCGGCGGGGGGCAGTACTTC.

The chain uses TRBV15 and TRBJ2-7; 8 bases line up with TRBD1. The V segment lost 6 bases and the J segment 0 bases; nucleotides outside the gene matches: 4. The germline gives CDR1 LNHNV, CDR2 YYDKDF (reference sequence). This CDR3 region has 14 residues. The CDR3 DNA follows: TGTGCCACCAGAGGTACAGGGGGCTCCTACGAGCAGTACTTC. Translation gives CATRGTGGSYEQYF.

This chain uses TRBV18 with TRBJ2-7; TRBD2 matches 11 bases. V trimming: 5 bases; J trimming: 4 bases; junction bases outside the gene matches: 4. Germline V gene lookup returns CDR1 KGHSH and CDR2 LQKENI. The CDR3 length is 14 residues. The CDR3 sequence is CASSYGTSGYEQYF. DNA for the CDR3: TGTGCCAGCTCATATGGGACTAGCGGTTACGAGCAGTACTTC.

The chain uses TRBV7-8 and TRBJ1-5, with TRBD1 as a possible D gene (5 bases). The CDR3 spans 17 residues. The V end lost 4 bases, the J end lost 2 bases, and 18 bases lay between the germline ends. Germline loops: CDR1 SGHVS, CDR2 FQNEAQ. The CDR3 coding sequence is TGTGCCAGCAGCTCCGGAGCGGGGGGTCTTGGCAATCAGCCCCAGCATTTT. Translation: CASSSGAGGLGNQPQHF.

This clone has only one observation. The chain couples TRBV4-3 to TRBJ1-2; possible D gene TRBD1, 6 bases. The CDR3 covers 15 residues. The germline V gene encodes CDR1 LGHNA and CDR2 YSLEER. V was pared by 0 bases and J by 0 bases, with 8 bases between. The CDR3 region is CASSQEGGANYGYTF. DNA of the CDR3: TGCGCCAGCAGCCAAGAAGGGGGTGCTAACTATGGCTACACCTTC.

V and J are TRBV11-3 and TRBJ2-2; a weak D match, TRBD1 (6 bases). From germline, CDR1 is SGHNT and CDR2 YENEEA. This CDR3 is 13 amino acids long. V was pared by 5 bases and J by 8 bases, with 12 bases between. CDR3: CASSPRGVGELFF. Written as DNA, the CDR3 is TGTGCCAGCAGCCCCAGGGGAGTTGGGGAGCTGTTTTTT. Full variable domain (remainder filled in from reference TRBV11-3 and TRBJ2-2): EAGVVQSPRYKIIEKKQPVAFWCNPISGHNTLYWYLQNLGQGPELLIRYENEEAVDDSQLPKDRFSAERLKGVDSTLKIQPAELGDSAVYLCASSPRGVGELFFGEGSRLTVL.

The gene calls are TRBV18 and TRBJ2-7, with 8 bases identical to TRBD1. The CDR3 sequence is 14 residues long. Per the germline V gene, CDR1 is KGHSH and CDR2 is LQKENI. V was clipped by 6 bases and J by 2 bases; unmatched bases: 6. CDR3 region: CASSPGTGAYEQYF. The CDR3 nucleotides read TGTGCCAGCTCCCCCGGGACAGGTGCCTACGAGCAGTACTTC.

The chain is built from TRBV7-9 and TRBJ2-7; tentative D call: TRBD2 (5 bases). CDR1 is SEHNR and CDR2 is FQNEAQ in the germline V gene (reference sequence). The CDR3 consists of 13 residues. Trimming removed 3 bases from V and 2 bases from J, with 8 bases in between. CDR3 region: CASSLGRTYEQYF. The CDR3 DNA reads TGTGCCAGCAGCTTGGGGAGAACCTACGAGCAGTACTTC.

The J gene is TRBJ1-1, the V gene TRBV25-1, with D possibly matching TRBD1 (5 bases). Germline CDR1 reads MGHDK; CDR2 reads SYGVNS. V was cut by 4 bases and J by 1 base, with 10 bases left in between. The CDR3 runs 14 residues. The CDR3 sequence: CASSAIDRNTEAFF. In DNA form, the CDR3 reads TGTGCCAGCAGTGCTATAGACAGGAACACTGAAGCTTTCTTT.

The chain couples TRBV25-1 to TRBJ2-2; possible D gene TRBD1, 5 bases. The V end lost 3 bases, the J end lost 0 bases, and 8 bases lay between the germline ends. Germline CDR1 is MGHDK and CDR2 is SYGVNS. The CDR3 loop spans 15 amino acids. The CDR3 loop reads CASSDRAPNTGELFF. DNA of the CDR3: TGTGCCAGCAGTGACAGGGCCCCGAACACCGGGGAGCTGTTTTTT.